These 5 T cell receptor beta chains were sequenced from one sample in a study of beta chain features in type 1 diabetes. Their antigens remain unidentified. Expressed TCRB transcripts were sequenced because the isolated RNA had all been reverse transcribed beforehand. The assay was immunoSEQ multiplex PCR, and TCRdb's table has in-frame clones only and misses some. The data show tens of thousands of clones, roughly half seen once. The study's findings and limits: Shortening that was moderate but significant affected the TCRB CDR3s of Type 1 diabetes patients in all four CD4+ subsets.

Sample: central memory CD4+ T cells from blood. Source of these receptors: a man younger than 45 with type 1 diabetes.

The J gene is TRBJ2-2, the V gene TRBV11-2; D is possibly TRBD1 (5 bases). The CDR3 extends over 12 amino acids. CDR1 and CDR2 (germline): SGHAT, FQNNGV. With 6 bases removed from V and 8 bases from J, the gap between germline ends came to 10 bases. DNA of the CDR3: TGTGCCAGCAGGCTAAGGGGAGGGGAGCTGTTTTTT. It yields the protein CASRLRGGELFF.

This clone was counted only a few times. The chain is built from TRBV6-1 and TRBJ2-2, with TRBD2 identical over 9 bases. The V gene's germline CDR1 is MNHNS and CDR2 SASEGT. The CDR3 is 16 amino acids. The V gene end was trimmed by 2 bases and the J gene end by 4 bases; junction bases not matched to a gene: 5. Written as DNA, the CDR3 is TGTGCCAGCAGTGAACTCGCGGGGGGGGTCACCGGGGAGCTGTTTTTT. Translated: CASSELAGGVTGELFF.

This clone was seen a handful of times. The V and J genes are TRBV5-4 and TRBJ2-1; TRBD2 aligns across 9 bases. The V gene end was trimmed by 1 base and the J gene end by 4 bases; junction bases not matched to a gene: 9. CDR1 and CDR2 from the germline V gene are SGHNT and YYREEE (reference sequence). The CDR3 contains 17 residues. The CDR3 is CASSLRASGTVYNEQFF. The CDR3 DNA reads TGTGCCAGCAGCTTGAGGGCTAGCGGGACAGTATACAATGAGCAGTTCTTC.

In this sample, this clone turned up a few times. V gene TRBV7-2 combines with J gene TRBJ1-2, with D perhaps matching TRBD1 (6 bases). This CDR3 contains 14 residues. V gave up 1 base and J gave up 2 bases, with 8 bases separating them. Germline CDR1 reads SGHTA; CDR2 reads FQGNSA. CDR3 nucleotide sequence: TGTGCCAGCAGCTTAGGGCAGGGGAACTATGGCTACACCTTC. It translates to CASSLGQGNYGYTF. Based on the CDR3 plus reference TRBV7-2 and TRBJ1-2, the full variable domain is GAGVSQSPSNKVTEKGKDVELRCDPISGHTALYWYRQSLGQGLEFLIYFQGNSAPDKSGLPSDRFSAERTGGSVSTLTIQRTQQEDSAVYLCASSLGQGNYGYTFGSGTRLTVV.

This clone was observed once. The V and J genes are TRBV18 and TRBJ1-2, with a tentative D call TRBD1 (6 bases). This CDR3 comprises 15 residues. V lost 0 bases and J 5 bases, leaving 13 bases between the germline ends. CDR1 and CDR2 (germline): KGHSH, LQKENI. CDR3 amino acids: CASSPPGTPGYGYTF. CDR3 bases: TGTGCCAGCTCACCACCGGGGACACCCGGTTATGGCTACACCTTC.